One sample yielded the 32 T cell receptor beta chains listed below, sequenced in a study of cytomegalovirus exposure and HLA in healthy donors. PCR used 60 Vbeta primers and 13 Jbeta primers. The protocol was immunoSEQ multiplex PCR, while the TCRdb copy is restricted to in-frame clones and leaves out a portion. Of about 94,000 clones in the sample, approximately 72% were seen once. Source material: PBMCs. Receptors originate from a man aged 40-49 years in good health and CMV-seropositive.

The chain recombines TRBV29-1 with TRBJ1-2; 9 bases match TRBD1. CDR3 length equals 14 residues. V lost 3 bases to trimming and J lost 3 bases; unmatched junction nucleotides: 5. The germline V gene encodes CDR1 SQVTM and CDR2 ANQGSEA. CDR3 DNA sequence: TGCAGCGTTGACGGACAGGGGTTCTACTATGGCTACACCTTC. Translating it yields CSVDGQGFYYGYTF. Supplemented by reference TRBV29-1 and TRBJ1-2, the full variable domain reads SAVISQKPSRDICQRGTSLTIQCQVDSQVTMMFWYRQQPGQSLTLIATANQGSEATYESGFVIDKFPISRPNLTFSTLTVSNMSPEDSSIYLCSVDGQGFYYGYTFGSGTRLTVV.

The chain's CDR3 is CATADTYEQYF. CDR3 in DNA: TGTGCCACCGCGGACACCTACGAGCAGTACTTC. This chain joins TRBV6-5 and TRBJ2-7, with D perhaps TRBD1 (5 bases). Germline CDR1 is MNHEY and CDR2 is SVGAGI. V shed 10 bases and J shed 2 bases, with 9 bases lying between them. The CDR3 length is 11 residues.

This chain joins TRBV27 and TRBJ2-1, with D possibly matching TRBD2 (6 bases). CDR1 and CDR2 from the germline V gene are MNHEY and SMNVEV (reference sequence). The V end was cut by 8 bases, the J end by 2 bases, with 16 bases between. The CDR3 covers 15 residues. CDR3 coding DNA: TGTGCCAGCCGAACCGCCGGGAGAACCTACAATGAGCAGTTCTTC. This codes for CASRTAGRTYNEQFF.

The rearrangement links TRBV20-1 to TRBJ2-7; D gene unclear. CDR3 length: 11 amino acids. Germline CDR1 and CDR2: DFQATT and SNEGSKA (reference sequence). Trimming stripped 2 bases from V and 5 bases from J, with 7 bases between. The CDR3 DNA reads TGCAGTGCTAGACGGGTGGACGAGCAGTACTTC. Amino acid sequence: CSARRVDEQYF.

A few counts support this clone. This chain connects TRBV7-2 to TRBJ2-1; TRBD2 matches at 9 bases. The length of the CDR3 is 15 residues. V gave up 3 bases and J gave up 12 bases; unmatched junction bases: 12. Germline loops: CDR1 SGHTA, CDR2 FQGNSA. CDR3 protein: CASSFKGGGADRQFF. The CDR3 bases are TGTGCCAGCAGCTTTAAGGGCGGGGGGGCAGACCGGCAGTTCTTC.

This clone was recorded a few times. This chain joins TRBV28 and TRBJ2-2; 8 nucleotides align to TRBD2. V lost 7 bases and J lost 6; bases outside the gene matches: 10. The CDR3 extends over 15 amino acids. Germline V gene data show CDR1 as MDHEN and CDR2 as SYDVKM. The DNA of the CDR3 is TGTGCCAGCACCCTCGGACTAGCCGGGTCCGGGGAGCTGTTTTTT. Encoded protein: CASTLGLAGSGELFF. Full variable domain (missing parts from reference TRBV28 and TRBJ2-2): DVKVTQSSRYLVKRTGEKVFLECVQDMDHENMFWYRQDPGLGLRLIYFSYDVKMKEKGDIPEGYSVSREKKERFSLILESASTNQTSMYLCASTLGLAGSGELFFGEGSRLTVL.

The chain is built from TRBV7-6 and TRBJ2-6; a weak D match, TRBD1 (5 bases). V shed 1 base and J shed 2 bases, with 15 bases lying between them. CDR3 size: 18 residues. Germline CDR1 reads SGHVS; CDR2 reads FNYEAQ. CDR3 nucleotides: TGTGCCAGCAGCTTAGTGGTGACAGCAGGGACTGGGGCCAACGTCCTGACTTTC. Protein product: CASSLVVTAGTGANVLTF. Full variable domain (rest looked up from reference TRBV7-6 and TRBJ2-6): GAGVSQSPRYKVTKRGQDVALRCDPISGHVSLYWYRQALGQGPEFLTYFNYEAQQDKSGLPNDRFSAERPEGSISTLTIQRTEQRDSAMYRCASSLVVTAGTGANVLTFGAGSRLTVL.

The chain employs TRBV4-1 and TRBJ2-7; D gene ambiguous. Germline CDR1 and CDR2: MGHRA and YSYEKL. This CDR3 region has 14 residues. The ends were cut back, 0 bases at V and 3 bases at J, with 9 bases in the middle. In DNA, the CDR3 is TGCGCCAGCAGCCAAGATTCAGGCAACTACGAGCAGTACTTC. Amino acid sequence: CASSQDSGNYEQYF.

This clone was counted between two and nine times. The chain is built from TRBV12-5 and TRBJ2-3, with D uncertain. V lost 2 bases to trimming and J lost 6 bases, with 6 bases between them. The CDR3 has 12 residues. Germline V gene sequence: CDR1 LGHNT, CDR2 FRNRAP. This chain's CDR3 is CASGLWADTQYF. The DNA for the CDR3 is TGTGCTAGTGGTTTGTGGGCGGATACGCAGTATTTT.

This rearrangement joins TRBV5-8 to TRBJ2-1; 16 positions match TRBD2. CDR1 SGHTS and CDR2 YDEGEE come from the germline V gene. The CDR3 contains 16 residues. With V trimmed by 4 bases and J by 8 bases, 6 bases remained unmatched. The CDR3: CASSLGLAGGHYEQFF. As DNA, the CDR3 is TGTGCCAGCAGCCTGGGACTAGCGGGGGGGCACTATGAGCAGTTCTTC.

The V call is TRBV7-9, the J call TRBJ1-1, with TRBD1 identical over 8 bases. The CDR3 contains 15 residues. Trimming took 7 bases from V and 5 from J; bases not matched to a gene: 12. CDR1 is SEHNR and CDR2 is FQNEAQ in the germline V gene (reference sequence). The CDR3 bases are TGTGCCAGCACTTCCCCAGACAGGGGAGAAACTGAAGCTTTCTTT. As protein: CASTSPDRGETEAFF.

This clone was seen a few times. The rearrangement links TRBV7-9 to TRBJ1-4; weak D call: TRBD1 (6 bases). Trimming shortened V by 1 base and J by 3 bases, and 12 bases separated the two germline ends. Germline CDR1 is SEHNR and CDR2 is FQNEAQ (reference sequence). This CDR3 contains 16 residues. The CDR3 loop reads CASSLGTGTANEKLFF. CDR3 nucleotide sequence: TGTGCCAGCAGCTTAGGTACAGGGACGGCTAATGAAAAACTGTTTTTT.

The chain is built from TRBV21-1 and TRBJ2-3; the listed D gene, TRBD1, was not tested against the DNA. TRBV21-1 is designated a pseudogene. The CDR3 totals 12 residues. CDR3 sequence reads: CASSSSRDRRYF. The CDR3 DNA is TGTGCCAGCAGCTCGAGCCGGGACAGACGTTATTTT.

The chain combines TRBV4-3 with TRBJ2-7; tentatively, D is TRBD1 (5 bases). Between the trimmed V and J ends, which lost 0 bases and 6 bases, there was a span of 9 bases. The germline gives CDR1 LGHNA, CDR2 YSLEER. CDR3 length equals 13 residues. In nucleotides, the CDR3 is TGCGCCAGCAGCCAAGATGCAGGGTTCGAGCAGTACTTC. Amino acid sequence: CASSQDAGFEQYF.

The chain uses TRBV2 and TRBJ2-5; 7 nucleotides line up with TRBD1. The CDR3 contains 14 residues. V dropped 8 bases and J dropped 3; count of bases not matched to a gene: 9. CDR1 and CDR2 (germline): SNHLY, FYNNEI. CDR3 in amino acids: CASLRDSIKETQYF. CDR3 nucleotides: TGTGCCAGCCTCCGGGACAGTATTAAAGAGACCCAGTACTTC.

The gene calls are TRBV27 and TRBJ2-5, with TRBD1 identical over 8 bases. The CDR3 covers 15 residues. In germline, CDR1 is MNHEY, CDR2 SMNVEV (reference sequence). The V gene end was trimmed by 2 bases and the J gene end by 5 bases; junction bases not matched to a gene: 7. CDR3 residues: CASSLTTGGWETQYF. In DNA, the CDR3 is TGTGCCAGCAGTTTAACCACAGGGGGTTGGGAGACCCAGTACTTC.

The rearrangement joins TRBV27 to TRBJ2-7, with 7 bases that match TRBD2. V was pared by 2 bases and J by 2 bases, with 0 bases of the junction left unmatched. Germline CDR1 and CDR2: MNHEY and SMNVEV (reference sequence). The CDR3 length is 13 residues. CDR3 in amino acids: CASSLGTTYEQYF. CDR3 in DNA: TGTGCCAGCAGTTTAGGGACTACCTACGAGCAGTACTTC.

The chain recombines TRBV10-2 with TRBJ2-1; 7 bases line up with TRBD2. V gave up 7 bases and J gave up 1 base; unmatched junction bases: 1. CDR3 length equals 13 residues. Germline CDR1 reads WSHSY; CDR2 reads SAAADI. CDR3 in amino acids: CASNGGSYNEQFF. The CDR3 DNA sequence: TGCGCCAGCAACGGGGGGTCCTACAATGAGCAGTTCTTC.

The genes are TRBV13 and TRBJ1-2, with D possibly TRBD1 on 6 matching bases. The CDR3 runs to 14 residues. Germline V gene sequence: CDR1 PRHDT, CDR2 FYEKMQ (reference sequence). The V end lost 4 bases, the J end lost 7 bases, and 16 bases lay between the germline ends. The CDR3 DNA reads TGTGCCAGCAGCTCACGGGGACAAATGGCTGGCTACACCTTC. Translating it yields CASSSRGQMAGYTF.

The chain couples TRBV5-1 to TRBJ2-7, with 8 bases identical to TRBD1. This CDR3 is 16 amino acids long. The junction had 9 bases not matched to a gene; V was cut back by 2 bases and J by 2 bases. CDR1 and CDR2 from the germline V gene are SGHRS and YFSETQ. As DNA, the CDR3 is TGCGCCAGCAGCTTTGGATCTGGACAGGGTACCTACGAGCAGTACTTC. This encodes CASSFGSGQGTYEQYF.

V gene TRBV7-9 combines with J gene TRBJ2-7; 11 bases are shared with TRBD2. The V and J ends lost 5 bases and 4 bases, in that order; junction bases with no gene match: 4. The germline CDR1 and CDR2 sequences are SEHNR and FQNEAQ (reference sequence). The length of the CDR3 is 14 residues. The CDR3 is CASSVTSGSYEQYF. In DNA form, the CDR3 reads TGTGCCAGCAGCGTAACTAGCGGGAGTTACGAGCAGTACTTC.

This chain links TRBV6-1 with TRBJ2-7, with TRBD1 matching 9 bases. Germline V gene data show CDR1 as MNHNS and CDR2 as SASEGT. CDR3 size: 15 residues. With 6 bases clipped from V and 1 base from J, the junction kept 7 bases outside the gene matches. CDR3 sequence reads: CASRTGTGISYEQYF. In nucleotides, the CDR3 is TGTGCCAGCAGAACCGGGACAGGGATATCCTACGAGCAGTACTTC.

This chain joins TRBV28 and TRBJ1-3, with D perhaps matching TRBD1 (6 bases). The CDR3 is made up of 15 amino acids. V shed 4 bases and J shed 6 bases, with 16 bases lying between them. Germline loops: CDR1 MDHEN, CDR2 SYDVKM. CDR3 sequence: CASSSDSAFLNTIYF. CDR3 bases: TGTGCCAGCAGTTCGGACAGCGCGTTCCTAAACACCATATATTTT. Drawing the rest from reference TRBV28 and TRBJ1-3, the complete variable domain is DVKVTQSSRYLVKRTGEKVFLECVQDMDHENMFWYRQDPGLGLRLIYFSYDVKMKEKGDIPEGYSVSREKKERFSLILESASTNQTSMYLCASSSDSAFLNTIYFGEGSWLTVV.

This chain links TRBV27 with TRBJ1-4; 9 bases match TRBD1. Trimming removed 7 bases from V and 0 bases from J; junction bases left unmatched: 6. Germline CDR1 is MNHEY and CDR2 is SMNVEV (reference sequence). This CDR3 comprises 16 residues. The CDR3 sequence: CASTRTGVSTNEKLFF. For the CDR3, the DNA is TGTGCCAGCACAAGGACAGGGGTATCAACTAATGAAAAACTGTTTTTT. The variable domain in full, completed from reference TRBV27 and TRBJ1-4, reads EAQVTQNPRYLITVTGKKLTVTCSQNMNHEYMSWYRQDPGLGLRQIYYSMNVEVTDKGDVPEGYKVSRKEKRNFPLILESPSPNQTSLYFCASTRTGVSTNEKLFFGSGTQLSVL.

This clone is a singleton in its sample. The V call is TRBV4-2, the J call TRBJ2-5; 9 nucleotides align to TRBD1. In germline, CDR1 is LGHNA, CDR2 YNFKEQ. Trimming cost V 2 bases and J 11 bases; bases outside gene matches: 15. The CDR3 spans 16 residues. In nucleotides, the CDR3 is TGTGCCAGCAGCCAACCTGGGGGGACAGGGACTACGGAGCAGTACTTC. It codes for CASSQPGGTGTTEQYF.

The rearrangement uses TRBV4-1 and TRBJ2-1; 12 bases are shared with TRBD2. The CDR3 covers 20 residues. Germline CDR1 and CDR2: MGHRA and YSYEKL. Trimming removed 1 base from V and 2 bases from J; junction bases left unmatched: 12. Written as DNA, the CDR3 is TGCGCCAGCAGCCAAGTGGCTAGCGGGGGGGCAGGGGACACCTACAATGAGCAGTTCTTC. It specifies CASSQVASGGAGDTYNEQFF.

The sample holds one count of this clone. The V call is TRBV6-1, the J call TRBJ2-1; D gene unclear. This CDR3 has 15 amino acids. Per the germline V gene, CDR1 is MNHNS and CDR2 is SASEGT. Trimming removed 6 bases from V and 0 bases from J, with 12 bases in between. CDR3 sequence (DNA): TGTGCCAGCAGCTCCACTAAAAGCTCCTACAATGAGCAGTTCTTC. This translates into CASSSTKSSYNEQFF.

The rearrangement uses TRBV4-3 and TRBJ1-4; D might be TRBD1 (5 bases). The CDR3 spans 14 residues. CDR1 and CDR2 from the germline V gene are LGHNA and YSLEER. V was trimmed by 6 bases and J by 6 bases, leaving 14 bases between them. CDR3 in amino acids: CASRGGRTDEKLFF. As DNA, the CDR3 is TGCGCCAGCAGGGGGGGACGCACGGATGAAAAACTGTTTTTT.

The chain employs TRBV28 and TRBJ2-5; 7 positions agree with TRBD2. Germline lookup yields CDR1 MDHEN and CDR2 SYDVKM. The CDR3 spans 14 residues. The ends lost 2 bases at V and 8 bases at J; junction bases unmatched: 8. The CDR3 region has the DNA TGTGCCAGCAGTTTAGGGCAGGGCGGGGGTACCCAGTACTTC. It encodes CASSLGQGGGTQYF.

This rearrangement joins TRBV29-1 to TRBJ1-5; possibly TRBD1 for D (5 bases). Trimming stripped 5 bases from V and 1 base from J, with 6 bases between. The CDR3 length is 12 residues. CDR1 SQVTM and CDR2 ANQGSEA come from the germline V gene. The CDR3 DNA sequence: TGCAGCGTTAGACAGAGCAATCAGCCCCAGCATTTT. It translates to CSVRQSNQPQHF.

The V gene is TRBV5-1, the J gene TRBJ1-1; 7 bases are shared with TRBD1. Germline assignment: CDR1 SGHRS and CDR2 YFSETQ. This CDR3 is 15 amino acids long. The ends lost 1 base at V and 0 bases at J; junction bases unmatched: 3. Here the CDR3 DNA reads TGCGCCAGCAGCTTGACGGACAGGTTGAACACTGAAGCTTTCTTT. The encoded protein is CASSLTDRLNTEAFF.

J is TRBJ2-4 and V is TRBV5-1; D gene uncertain. This CDR3 region has 13 residues. The germline V gene encodes CDR1 SGHRS and CDR2 YFSETQ. The V and J ends lost 1 base and 5 bases respectively, with 7 bases between them. CDR3 nucleotide sequence: TGCGCCAGCAGCTTGTTGAGTCAAAACATTCAGTACTTC. It yields the protein CASSLLSQNIQYF.